The entry below describes one T cell receptor (beta chain). It lacks a known antigen. There are no base qualities to consult, and no much larger clone falls within one base. The instrument was an Illumina HiSeq 1500. TCRdb cleaned the public reads at Q25 with fastp, built clones with MiXCR and kept in-frame beta chains. CDR3 protein sequences are deduplicated, and each keeps its most common genes and DNA. This sample has about 830,000 distinct CDR3 sequences in its table, and approximately 29% of those were observed once. The ten largest clones take up roughly 12% of the sample. This entry belongs to a study of T cell repertoires in cytomegalovirus infection (dated by TCRdb to the late 2010s). The study in broad terms: Peptide stimulations targeted recently identified HLA-C-restricted CMV epitopes, whose presentation resists viral immunomodulation, together with well-studied HLA-B-restricted epitopes. Donor HLA type was relevant to the analysis, as public TCR beta signatures indicated carriage of CMV infection together with the matching HLA type.

Study-level results and caveats: In both this cohort and an independent roughly 350-donor cohort, the cumulative frequency of public TCR beta family members distinguished carriers of CMV infection plus the relevant HLA type. In the ex vivo response, HLA-C-restricted CMV-specific TCR beta clonotypes were dominant, and in two of eight donors the single most frequent clonotype came from this HLA-C-restricted group.

The treatment or condition tag for this specimen amounts to: in vitro stimulation with specific CMV peptide epitopes to enrich CMV-specific T cells. The clonotype originates from a human donor in good health (CMV status not recorded). Some clones in this sample may be carry-over from other donors' samples. The sample in question was cultured CD8+ T cells from PBMCs, obtained from culture after CMV antigen stimulation.

The CDR3 protein is CASLPEAWTEAFF. The DNA sequence reads TGTGCCAGCCTCCCCGAGGCTTGGACTGAAGCTTTCTTT. This chain is built from TRBV2 and TRBJ1-1; there is no confident call for the D gene. From its cysteine to its phenylalanine, the CDR3 spans 13 amino acids. Kept here is only the CDR3 DNA, which spans 39 bases and is read in frame from base 1. The V and J ends are trimmed by 8 bases and 5 bases, leaving 15 bases between them. Per the germline V gene, SNHLY is the CDR1 and FYNNEI is the CDR2. With the portions outside the CDR3 filled from the reference TRBV2 and TRBJ1-1 genes, the complete variable region becomes EPEVTQTPSHQVTQMGQEVILRCVPISNHLYFYWYRQILGQKVEFLVSFYNNEISEKSEIFDDQFSVERPDGSNFTLKIRSTKLEDSAMYFCASLPEAWTEAFFGQGTRLTVV.